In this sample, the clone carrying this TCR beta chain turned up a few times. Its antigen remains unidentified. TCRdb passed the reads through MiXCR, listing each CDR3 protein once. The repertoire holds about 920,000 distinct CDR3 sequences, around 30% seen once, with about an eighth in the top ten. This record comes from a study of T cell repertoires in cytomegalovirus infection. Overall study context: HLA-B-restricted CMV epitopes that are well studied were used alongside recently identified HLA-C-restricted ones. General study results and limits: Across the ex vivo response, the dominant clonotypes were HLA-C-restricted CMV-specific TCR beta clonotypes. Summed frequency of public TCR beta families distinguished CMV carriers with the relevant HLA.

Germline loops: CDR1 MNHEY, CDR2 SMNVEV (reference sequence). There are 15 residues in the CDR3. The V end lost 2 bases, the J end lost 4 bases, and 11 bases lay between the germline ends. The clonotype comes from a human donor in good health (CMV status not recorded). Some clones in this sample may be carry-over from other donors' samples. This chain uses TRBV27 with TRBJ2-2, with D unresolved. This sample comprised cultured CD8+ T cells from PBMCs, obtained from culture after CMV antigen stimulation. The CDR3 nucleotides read TGTGCCAGCAGTTTACTCACAGATTCCACCGGGGAGCTGTTTTTT. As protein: CASSLLTDSTGELFF.